The 21 T cell receptor beta chains below all came from one sample that was sequenced in a study of cytomegalovirus exposure and HLA in healthy donors (TCRdb year 2017). The library relied on the immunoSEQ multiplex PCR assay. For the multiplex PCR, a mixture combining 60 forward primers for TCR Vbeta segments and 13 reverse primers for TCR Jbeta segments was used. Not all clones reach the TCRdb copy of this immuneACCESS table, which keeps in-frame sequences only. Checked studies attribute under half of the gap to unresolved V genes and leave the rest unexplained. This sample lists 75,000 to 80,000 clones; roughly 70% were detected once. The top ten clones comprise roughly 5% of the sample. The specimen was PBMCs. Every receptor here comes from a man aged 55 to 70 in good health and CMV-seropositive.

DNA for the CDR3: TGTGCCAGCAGCTTAGATGCGTCGGGGGGGTACAATGAGCAGTTCTTC. Its translation: CASSLDASGGYNEQFF. The rearrangement joins TRBV7-6 to TRBJ2-1, with 8 bases matching TRBD2. J gave up 4 bases and V 1 base, and 6 bases lay outside the gene matches. Germline-derived CDR1 and CDR2 are SGHVS and FNYEAQ. The CDR3 has 16 residues.

Turning to this clone: At one of its ends the junction is not consistent with the germline gene, which may arise from a read error. The chain carries TRBV7-9 and TRBJ1-1; D is unresolved. Germline CDR1 is SEHNR and CDR2 is FQNEAQ (reference sequence). The CDR3 has 17 amino acids. Here the CDR3 DNA reads TGTTCCAGCAGCTCCTCGGTCGGATGGGAGATGAACACTGAAGCTTTCTTT. It translates to CSSSSSVGWEMNTEAFF.

This clone has a single count. This chain uses TRBV5-1 with TRBJ2-2; 10 bases map to TRBD2. Germline CDR1 SGHRS, CDR2 YFSETQ. The V gene end was trimmed by 3 bases and the J gene end by 0 bases; junction bases not matched to a gene: 5. This CDR3 region has 17 residues. CDR3 sequence reads: CASSSSLAGANTGELFF. The DNA of the CDR3 is TGCGCCAGCAGCTCGTCTCTAGCGGGGGCGAACACCGGGGAGCTGTTTTTT.

The chain links TRBV7-9 to TRBJ2-2; D might be TRBD1 (6 bases). The CDR3 covers 13 residues. V was shortened by 3 bases and J by 5 bases, with 7 bases between the two germline ends. CDR1 is SEHNR, CDR2 FQNEAQ, per germline (reference sequence). The CDR3 here is CASSFTGTGELFF. Here the CDR3 DNA reads TGTGCCAGCAGCTTCACAGGGACCGGGGAGCTGTTTTTT.

This clone came up once. The chain links TRBV11-2 to TRBJ1-6; 10 bases agree with TRBD1. The V gene end was trimmed by 6 bases and the J gene end by 0 bases; junction bases not matched to a gene: 8. The CDR3 contains 18 residues. The germline V gene encodes CDR1 SGHAT and CDR2 FQNNGV. The CDR3 DNA reads as TGTGCCAGCAGTCCCAGGACAGGGGGGAGCTCCTATAATTCACCCCTCCACTTT. Encoded protein: CASSPRTGGSSYNSPLHF.

The chain carries TRBV28 and TRBJ1-2; D perhaps matches TRBD1 (6 bases). From germline, CDR1 is MDHEN and CDR2 SYDVKM. The V and J ends lost 7 bases and 3 bases respectively, with 18 bases between them. CDR3 length: 15 residues. The CDR3: CASKKLQGRYYGYTF. The CDR3 DNA sequence: TGTGCCAGCAAGAAATTACAGGGCCGGTACTATGGCTACACCTTC.

The DNA of the CDR3 is TGTGCCACCAGTCCCGCGCGCTCCACTGAAGCTTTCTTT. Translating gives CATSPARSTEAFF. The genes are TRBV15 and TRBJ1-1; D call uncertain. CDR1 and CDR2 from the germline V gene are LNHNV and YYDKDF (reference sequence). The CDR3 totals 13 residues. V was shortened by 6 bases and J by 4 bases, with 12 bases between the two germline ends.

This clone has just one count. The V gene is TRBV23-1, the J gene TRBJ2-2, with 11 bases lining up with TRBD1. TRBV23-1 is treated as an ORF (open reading frame) with a function not yet certain. Losses at the gene ends were 0 bases for V and 3 bases for J; bases not matched to a gene: 3. This CDR3 region has 17 residues. The CDR3 DNA reads TGCGCCAGCAGTCAATCCGGGGACAGGGGGTACACCGGGGAGCTGTTTTTT. Its translation: CASSQSGDRGYTGELFF.

The chain uses TRBV2 and TRBJ1-4; possible D gene TRBD1, 6 bases. This CDR3 contains 15 residues. Germline V gene sequence: CDR1 SNHLY, CDR2 FYNNEI. Between the trimmed V and J ends, which lost 6 bases and 8 bases, there was a span of 19 bases. The CDR3 reads CASRYTGQNGEKLFF. CDR3 DNA sequence: TGTGCCAGCAGGTATACGGGACAAAATGGCGAAAAACTGTTTTTT.

The genes are TRBV5-1 and TRBJ2-3; 7 nucleotides agree with TRBD1. Germline CDR1 and CDR2: SGHRS and YFSETQ. The ends lost 4 bases at V and 2 bases at J; junction bases unmatched: 13. The CDR3 contains 17 residues. The CDR3 DNA follows: TGCGCCAGCAGCGGCGCACAGGGGACCCGACCCACAGATACGCAGTATTTT. This sequence encodes CASSGAQGTRPTDTQYF.

The sample holds a few counts of this clone. The chain is built from TRBV5-1 and TRBJ2-7; 14 bases agree with TRBD2. The junction had 4 bases not matched to a gene; V was cut back by 4 bases and J by 7 bases. The CDR3 covers 14 residues. From germline, CDR1 is SGHRS and CDR2 YFSETQ. In DNA form, the CDR3 reads TGCGCCAGCAGCGCCGGGACTAGCGGGAGTGAGCAGTACTTC. This translates into CASSAGTSGSEQYF.

The V gene is TRBV5-1, the J gene TRBJ2-7; D is undetermined. CDR1 SGHRS and CDR2 YFSETQ come from the germline V gene. Trimming shortened V by 0 bases and J by 2 bases, and 12 bases separated the two germline ends. The CDR3 consists of 15 residues. The CDR3 reads CASSLGGITTYEQYF. CDR3 nucleotides: TGCGCCAGCAGCTTGGGAGGTATAACGACCTACGAGCAGTACTTC.

This clone was counted a single time. The V and J genes are TRBV7-9 and TRBJ2-1; 7 positions match TRBD2. From germline, CDR1 is SEHNR and CDR2 FQNEAQ (reference sequence). This CDR3 contains 15 residues. V shed 4 bases and J 0 bases; nucleotides not matched to a gene: 3. CDR3 DNA sequence: TGTGCCAGCAGCTCAGCGGGGAGCTCCTACAATGAGCAGTTCTTC. This sequence encodes CASSSAGSSYNEQFF.

On this clone: The same CDR3 arises from other DNA sequences in this sample as well. The chain combines TRBV18 with TRBJ1-2; weak D call: TRBD1 (5 bases). The CDR3 is made up of 13 amino acids. Deletions cut 3 bases from V and 1 base from J, with 6 bases between. Germline loops: CDR1 KGHSH, CDR2 LQKENI. CDR3 bases: TGTGCCAGCTCACCCGACAGTAACTATGGCTACACCTTC. It specifies CASSPDSNYGYTF.

This clone was recorded once. The rearrangement joins TRBV21-1 to TRBJ1-5. TRBV21-1 is a documented pseudogene. This CDR3 is built from 15 residues. CDR3 protein: CASSKRSESNQPQHF. The CDR3 DNA reads TGTGCCAGCAGCAAAAGAAGCGAAAGCAATCAGCCCCAGCATTTT.

This chain links TRBV5-1 with TRBJ1-1; 11 positions agree with TRBD1. CDR3 size: 15 residues. V dropped 4 bases and J dropped 2; count of bases not matched to a gene: 4. Per germline, CDR1 SGHRS and CDR2 YFSETQ. The CDR3 DNA follows: TGCGCCAGCAGCACCTGGACAGGGGGCAACACTGAAGCTTTCTTT. Its translation is CASSTWTGGNTEAFF.

The chain is built from TRBV6-5 and TRBJ2-7; 7 nucleotides align to TRBD1. CDR3 length: 14 residues. CDR1 is MNHEY and CDR2 is SVGAGI in the germline V gene. The junction had 8 bases not matched to a gene; V was cut back by 4 bases and J by 5 bases. CDR3 loop: CASSFRDSIHEQYF. The DNA of the CDR3 is TGTGCCAGCAGTTTCCGGGACAGTATTCACGAGCAGTACTTC.

The chain links TRBV5-5 to TRBJ1-2, with D possibly matching TRBD1 (5 bases). Trimming removed 0 bases at V and 4 bases at J, with 13 bases between. Germline V lookup: CDR1 SGHKS, CDR2 YYEKEE (reference sequence). The CDR3 is 15 amino acids. CDR3 sequence (DNA): TGTGCCAGCAGCTTGGCCCTCGGGGGAGGCTATGGCTACACCTTC. It encodes CASSLALGGGYGYTF.

V gene TRBV18 combines with J gene TRBJ2-1; TRBD2 agrees at 9 bases. Looked up from germline, CDR1 is KGHSH and CDR2 is LQKENI. J gave up 5 bases and V 2 bases, and 7 bases lay outside the gene matches. CDR3 size: 16 residues. The CDR3 DNA follows: TGTGCCAGCTCACCAGTTGCGGGAGGGCGGGACAATGAGCAGTTCTTC. Amino acids: CASSPVAGGRDNEQFF.

This clone turned up a few times. The rearrangement uses TRBV6-1 and TRBJ2-7, with TRBD1 matching 8 bases. The CDR3 consists of 14 residues. Trimming cost V 7 bases and J 7 bases; bases outside gene matches: 12. Germline lookup yields CDR1 MNHNS and CDR2 SASEGT. The CDR3 DNA reads as TGTGCCAGCACATCATTCCAGGGGGCGAGGGAGCAGTACTTC. It translates to CASTSFQGAREQYF.

The chain joins TRBV5-4 to TRBJ2-1; 7 nucleotides agree with TRBD2. Germline trimming cut 4 bases from V and 0 bases from J; bases unmatched to any gene: 7. The CDR3 is made up of 16 amino acids. Germline V gene sequence: CDR1 SGHNT, CDR2 YYREEE (reference sequence). CDR3 nucleotides: TGTGCCAGCAGCCCCTCCCGGGACTACTCCTACAATGAGCAGTTCTTC. It yields the protein CASSPSRDYSYNEQFF. Filled out from reference TRBV5-4 and TRBJ2-1, the complete variable domain reads ETGVTQSPTHLIKTRGQQVTLRCSSQSGHNTVSWYQQALGQGPQFIFQYYREEENGRGNFPPRFSGLQFPNYSSELNVNALELDDSALYLCASSPSRDYSYNEQFFGPGTRLTVL.